The present T cell receptor beta chain was sequenced within a study of blood T cell repertoires in COVID-19. Study overall: Whether acute or convalescent, the COVID-19 samples came from the United States, Italy and Spain.

Assay: immunoSEQ multiplex PCR; the TCRdb copy retains only in-frame clones and omits some. The data contain some 130,000 clones, under 90% of them singletons. V lost 0 bases and J 6 bases, leaving 17 bases between the germline ends. CDR1 and CDR2 (germline): PRHDT, FYEKMQ (reference sequence). The CDR3 runs to 16 residues. This TCR was recovered from a human donor in a cohort sampled during active COVID-19. The sequencing input was peripheral blood. V is TRBV13 and J is TRBJ1-1, with a tentative D call TRBD1 (6 bases). CDR3 residues: CASSLGRGGSRSEAFF. The CDR3 DNA follows: TGTGCCAGCAGCTTAGGAAGGGGGGGCAGCCGATCTGAAGCTTTCTTT.